This T cell receptor (beta chain) was captured by sequencing in a study of vaccination effects on CD4 cells after COVID-19 (dated by TCRdb to 2022 to 2024). Broadly, across the study: In the ViraFEST assay, PBMC were stimulated with viral peptide pools, and TCR sequencing was then used to find antigen-specific CD4+ T cell clonotypes based on their expansion. SARS-CoV-2 spike-specific CD4+ TCR repertoires were compared before and after mRNA vaccination in COVID-19 convalescent patients and in infection-naive vaccine recipients. Altogether, some ten COVID-19 convalescent patients and several SARS-CoV-2-naive healthy vaccine recipients made up the full study. Each well held roughly 2 million PBMC cultured in IMDM containing roughly 5% human AB serum, 9 to 10 IU/ml IL-2 and gentamicin, along with about 9.3 ug/ml peptides. Cultures from other donors in the study were sequenced using the Oncomine TCR Beta short-read assay on an Illumina iSeq 100. Each participant got two doses of an mRNA SARS-CoV-2 vaccine, either BNT162b2 or mRNA-1273.

Here is what the overall study found, with its caveats: In healthy vaccine recipients, vaccine-induced clones were almost all SARS-CoV-2 mono-reactive, with only 1 of 255 cross-reactive with common cold coronaviruses. Marked clonal contraction was observed in both infection-induced and vaccine-induced clones at late post-vaccination timepoints, consistent with waning T cell responses. Limitations of the study were the small number of convalescent patients and the absence of early post-infection timepoints.

The CDR3 runs 11 residues from the cysteine to the phenylalanine. The entry retains the CDR3 DNA only, 33 bases that are in frame from base 1. CDR1 is given as SNHLY and CDR2 as FYNNEI, both from the germline V gene. V loses 10 bases of germline sequence and J loses 3 bases, and the interval between the two ends is 9 bases. Remarks on this clone: The target of this receptor is not known. No quality values exist for individual bases; no much larger clone is one base distant.

After around 11 days of culture, CD4+ T cells were isolated with the EasySep CD4+ T cell isolation kit. None of the healthy vaccine recipients had a prior SARS-CoV-2 infection, which was confirmed by nucleocapsid antibody tests that came back negative both before and after vaccination. Half of the culture medium was replaced with fresh IL-2-containing medium on days 3 and 7. Unless otherwise noted, each peptide stimulation condition was cultured in triplicate wells. PBMC were separated from whole blood using Ficoll-Paque Plus gradient centrifugation and were then either cryopreserved at -140C or used fresh. Genomic DNA was extracted from cultured CD4+ T cells with the QIAamp micro DNA kit. Library preparation used the immunoSEQ multiplex PCR assay. DNA from the cultured and isolated CD4+ T cells underwent TCR beta CDR3 sequencing. Per the source publication's procedure: Non-productive TCR sequences were removed and reads were trimmed to the CDR3 region, keeping CDR3s of at least 7 amino acids. Antigen-specific clonotypes were identified with the MANAFEST web app by comparing expansion in peptide wells against reference cultures. To be called positive, a clone needed expansion at FDR<0.05 compared with the reference and with all other wells, an odds ratio greater than 5, and a frequency greater than 0.1% in two replicate wells. A clonotype was defined as cross-reactive if the clonotype was significantly expanded both in SARS-CoV-2 spike wells and in at least one common cold coronavirus spike condition. CDR3 similarity was assessed by Levenshtein distance with the stringdist R package, and unrooted trees were built with ape in R 3.6.1. The table was pulled from immuneACCESS by TCRdb, which kept in-frame rearrangements only. Such tables lose some clones; where checked, under half of the loss comes from unresolved V genes, and the rest has no known cause. The D gene and trimming were derived from the DNA, and the V and J assignments and clone size from that table. In this sample the table shows tens of thousands of clones, about 65% of which occur a single time. The ten most abundant clones make up 4% to 5% of the sample.

The TCR comes from a human donor who received a COVID-19 vaccine. The sequenced sample was CD4+ T cells from PBMCs cultured without peptide, obtained before COVID-19 vaccination. This receptor chain uses TRBV2 and TRBJ1-1; too little of a D gene remains to name it. The CDR3 protein is CATRDYTEAFF. The nucleotide sequence is given as TGTGCCACCCGGGATTACACTGAAGCTTTCTTT.